This T cell receptor beta chain was sequenced during a study of patients and donors after allogeneic stem cell transplantation. TCRdb re-called the RT-PCR reads through MiXCR, storing one row per CDR3 protein. The sample contains about 230,000 distinct CDR3 sequences, less than 15% of which appear only once. This clonotype was counted a few times. Trimming took off 7 bases at V and 4 bases at J, with 19 bases between the two ends. The CDR3 is 15 residues long. The gene calls are TRBV12-3 or TRBV12-4 and TRBJ1-1; tentatively, D is TRBD1 (6 bases). Input material: blood, either unsorted or a sorted T cell fraction (not recorded which). The receptor was derived from a human donor who was either an allogeneic HSCT recipient or a stem cell or donor lymphocyte infusion donor (not recorded which). It is not recorded whose cells these are; they may come from a transplant donor. CDR3 DNA: TGTGCCAGCACCATTTCCCAGGGGAGAGGCACTGAAGCTTTCTTT. Its protein is CASTISQGRGTEAFF.